This T cell receptor (beta chain) was sequenced during a study of CD8+CD57+ T cells in acquired aplastic anemia. Study overall: The sorted CD4+ and CD8+ cells yielded an average around 3 ug of DNA. Overall study results and limits: CD8+ Simpson's diversity in patients was not significantly different from that in controls.

V was shortened by 2 bases and J by 5 bases, with 14 bases between the two germline ends. Germline V gene sequence: CDR1 SGHKS, CDR2 YYEKEE (reference sequence). There are 14 residues in the CDR3. According to the study, genomic DNA was the template for TCR beta VDJ and CDR3 profiling. One entry per CDR3 protein, called by TCRdb with MiXCR from the reads. Of about 160,000 distinct CDR3 sequences in the sample, less than 50% were seen once. Worth noting for this clonotype: Its antigen is not known.

Sequencing involved patients with CD8+CD57+ cell expansion previously shown by flow cytometry. As a group, the patients uniformly had severe acquired aplastic anemia. This sequence originates from a human donor with aplastic anemia. The specimen sequenced was sorted CD4+, CD8+, or CD8+CD57+ T cells (not recorded which) from PBMCs. J is TRBJ2-7 and V is TRBV5-5; D remains ambiguous. The CDR3 coding sequence is TGTGCCAGCAGCTTCCAACCCCCAGGAAACGAGCAGTACTTC. It encodes CASSFQPPGNEQYF.